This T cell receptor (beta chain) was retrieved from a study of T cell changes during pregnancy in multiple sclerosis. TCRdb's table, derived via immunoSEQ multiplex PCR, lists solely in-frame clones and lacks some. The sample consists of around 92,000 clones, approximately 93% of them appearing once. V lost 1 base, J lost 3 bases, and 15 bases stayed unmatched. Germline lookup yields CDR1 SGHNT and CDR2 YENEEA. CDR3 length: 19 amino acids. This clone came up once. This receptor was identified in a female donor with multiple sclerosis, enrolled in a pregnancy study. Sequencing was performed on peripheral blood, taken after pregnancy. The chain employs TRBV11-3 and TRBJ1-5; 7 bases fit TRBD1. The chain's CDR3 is CASSLVPRNDRAINQPQHF. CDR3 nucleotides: TGTGCCAGCAGCTTAGTCCCTCGGAACGACAGGGCGATCAATCAGCCCCAGCATTTT.